This T cell receptor (beta chain) comes out of a study of CD8 T cells in ankylosing spondylitis. Notes on the study in general: Characteristic of ankylosing spondylitis blood, it appeared, was a TCR beta motif comprising fewer than 10 highly homologous variants. Clones tied to disease were said to be significantly enriched in matched ankylosing spondylitis synovial fluid. Previously reported in reactive arthritis synovial fluid and blood were some of the motif variants.

V lost 0 bases and J lost 7, with 14 bases in between. Germline V CDR1 and CDR2: SGHRS, YFSETQ. This CDR3 contains 14 residues. Quantitative 5'-RACE was performed with molecular barcodes, and it yielded the TCR beta libraries. Using its own MiXCR run on the 5' RACE reads, TCRdb lists one record per CDR3 protein. The sample includes some 130,000 distinct CDR3 sequences, roughly 6.6% of them seen just once. This clonotype was counted a few times. Its antigen remains unknown. This chain connects TRBV5-1 to TRBJ2-7; D may be TRBD1 (5 bases). This sequence was found in a female donor with ankylosing spondylitis or in good health (not recorded which). The specimen was blood, either unsorted or a sorted T cell fraction (not recorded which). CDR3 protein: CASSLGQVREEQYF. The CDR3 DNA reads TGCGCCAGCAGCTTGGGGCAGGTCAGGGAAGAGCAGTACTTC.